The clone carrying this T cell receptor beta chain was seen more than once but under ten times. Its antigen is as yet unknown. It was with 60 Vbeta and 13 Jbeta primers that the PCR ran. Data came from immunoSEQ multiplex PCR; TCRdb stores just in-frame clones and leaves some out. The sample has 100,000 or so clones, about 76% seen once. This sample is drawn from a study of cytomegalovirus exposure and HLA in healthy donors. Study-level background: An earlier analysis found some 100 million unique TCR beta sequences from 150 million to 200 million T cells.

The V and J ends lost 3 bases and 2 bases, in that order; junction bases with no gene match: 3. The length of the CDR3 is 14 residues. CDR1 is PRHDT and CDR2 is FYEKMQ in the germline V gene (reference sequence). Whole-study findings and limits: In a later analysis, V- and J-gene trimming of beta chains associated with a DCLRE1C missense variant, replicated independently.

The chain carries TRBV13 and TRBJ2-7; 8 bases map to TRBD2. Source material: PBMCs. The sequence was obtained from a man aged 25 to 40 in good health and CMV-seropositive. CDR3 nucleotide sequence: TGTGCCAGCAGCTTCTCGGGACTAGCCTACGAGCAGTACTTC. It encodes CASSFSGLAYEQYF. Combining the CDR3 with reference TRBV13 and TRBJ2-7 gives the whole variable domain AAGVIQSPRHLIKEKRETATLKCYPIPRHDTVYWYQQGPGQDPQFLISFYEKMQSDKGSIPDRFSAQQFSDYHSELNMSSLELGDSALYFCASSFSGLAYEQYFGPGTRLTVT.